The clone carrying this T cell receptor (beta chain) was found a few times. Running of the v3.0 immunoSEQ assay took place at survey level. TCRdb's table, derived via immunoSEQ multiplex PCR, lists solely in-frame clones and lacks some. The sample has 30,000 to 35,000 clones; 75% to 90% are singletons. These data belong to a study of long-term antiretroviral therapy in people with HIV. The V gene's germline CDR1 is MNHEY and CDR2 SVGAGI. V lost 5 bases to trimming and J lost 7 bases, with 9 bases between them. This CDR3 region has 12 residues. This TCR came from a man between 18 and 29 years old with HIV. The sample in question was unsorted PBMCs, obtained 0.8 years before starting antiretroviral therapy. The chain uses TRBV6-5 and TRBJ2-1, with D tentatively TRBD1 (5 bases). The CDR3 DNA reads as TGTGCCAGCAGTCCCAGGGCAAATGAGCAGTTCTTC. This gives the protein CASSPRANEQFF.